Sequencing of this T cell receptor beta chain was carried out in a study of blood T cell repertoires in COVID-19. The wider study: From the United States, Italy and Spain came samples of acute and convalescent COVID-19. The cDNA or gDNA used as material had been derived from T cells, B-cell-depleted T cells, or PBMCs.

This clone was seen only once. The method was immunoSEQ multiplex PCR; TCRdb's version includes in-frame clones alone and lacks a portion of them. Seen here are some 150,000 clones, roughly 90% observed once, and the top ten hold 3% to 4.5%. Sequencing was done on a sample of peripheral blood. The receptor was derived from a woman aged 55-70 years who had recovered from COVID-19.

CDR3 sequence (DNA): TGTGCCAGCAGTCCCCCTAGCGAGCGCGAGCAGTACTTC. It codes for CASSPPSEREQYF. This chain joins TRBV28 and TRBJ2-7, with D possibly being TRBD2 (6 bases). V gave up 5 bases and J gave up 6 bases, with 14 bases separating them. CDR3 length equals 13 residues. Germline values: CDR1 MDHEN, CDR2 SYDVKM.